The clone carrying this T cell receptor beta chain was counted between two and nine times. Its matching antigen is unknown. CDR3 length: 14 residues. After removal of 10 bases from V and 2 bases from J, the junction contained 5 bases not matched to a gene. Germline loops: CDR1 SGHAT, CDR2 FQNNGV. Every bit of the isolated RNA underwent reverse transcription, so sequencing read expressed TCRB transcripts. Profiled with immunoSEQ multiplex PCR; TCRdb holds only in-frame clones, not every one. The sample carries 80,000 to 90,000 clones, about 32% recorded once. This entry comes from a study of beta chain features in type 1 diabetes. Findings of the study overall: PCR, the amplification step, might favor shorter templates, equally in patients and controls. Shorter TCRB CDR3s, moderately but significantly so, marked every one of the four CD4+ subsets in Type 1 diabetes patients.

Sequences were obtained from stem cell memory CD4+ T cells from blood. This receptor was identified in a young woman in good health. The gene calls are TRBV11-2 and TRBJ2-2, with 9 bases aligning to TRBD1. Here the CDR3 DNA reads TGTGCCACAGGACAGGGGATTAACACCGGGGAGCTGTTTTTT. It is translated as CATGQGINTGELFF.